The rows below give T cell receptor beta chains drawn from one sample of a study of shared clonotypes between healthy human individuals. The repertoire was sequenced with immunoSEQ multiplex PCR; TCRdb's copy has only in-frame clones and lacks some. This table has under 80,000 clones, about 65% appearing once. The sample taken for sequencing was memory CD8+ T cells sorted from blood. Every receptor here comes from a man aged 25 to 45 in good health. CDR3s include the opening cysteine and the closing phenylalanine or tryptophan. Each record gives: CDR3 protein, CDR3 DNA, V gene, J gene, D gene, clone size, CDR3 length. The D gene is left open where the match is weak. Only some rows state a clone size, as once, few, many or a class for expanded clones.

CASSQETGSYNEQFF,TGTGCCAGCAGCCAAGAGACTGGCTCCTACAATGAGCAGTTCTTC,TRBV4-2,TRBJ2-1,-,-,15
CASSFGPGVNIQYF,TGTGCCAGCAGCTTCGGGCCTGGAGTGAACATTCAGTACTTC,TRBV5-4,TRBJ2-4,-,-,14
CASSRDKSSGNTIYF,TGTGCCAGCAGTCGCGACAAGTCCTCTGGAAACACCATATATTTT,TRBV6-5,TRBJ1-3,-,few,15
CASSLLIGANEKLFF,TGTGCCAGCAGTCTACTAATTGGGGCTAATGAAAAACTGTTTTTT,TRBV2,TRBJ1-4,-,-,15
CASSSNRPLGGNTEAFF,TGCGCCAGCAGCTCGAACCGCCCCCTAGGGGGGAACACTGAAGCTTTCTTT,TRBV5-1,TRBJ1-1,-,few,17
CASRGQGYQPQHF,TGTGCCAGCAGGGGACAGGGGTATCAGCCCCAGCATTTT,TRBV25-1,TRBJ1-5,TRBD1,-,13
CAISGTGGNEQYF,TGTGCCATCAGTGGGACAGGGGGAAACGAGCAGTACTTC,TRBV10-3,TRBJ2-7,TRBD1,-,13
CASSAAGLSYEQYF,TGTGCCAGCAGTGCAGCAGGGTTATCCTACGAGCAGTACTTC,TRBV25-1,TRBJ2-7,-,-,14
CASSLSTGTDSTNEKLFF,TGTGCCAGCAGTTTATCGACGGGAACGGATTCAACTAATGAAAAACTGTTTTTT,TRBV28,TRBJ1-4,-,-,18
CASSLDSGRTNTGELFF,TGTGCCAGCAGCTTAGATTCGGGACGGACGAACACCGGGGAGCTGTTTTTT,TRBV11-2,TRBJ2-2,-,-,17
CATSRVGNVLTF,TGTGCCACCAGCAGAGTGGGGAACGTCCTGACTTTC,TRBV15,TRBJ2-6,-,once,12
CAFSGGSTDTQYF,TGTGCCTTTAGCGGGGGCAGCACAGATACGCAGTATTTT,TRBV30,TRBJ2-3,TRBD2,few,13
CASSYASGGNTGELFF,TGTGCCAGCAGCTACGCTAGCGGGGGGAACACCGGGGAGCTGTTTTTT,TRBV28,TRBJ2-2,TRBD2,few,16
CASSQGAAGRGNEQFF,TGCGCCAGCAGCCAAGGAGCAGCGGGGAGGGGCAATGAGCAGTTCTTC,TRBV4-3,TRBJ2-1,TRBD2,-,16
CASRDAYGYTF,TGTGCCAGTAGGGACGCCTATGGCTACACCTTC,TRBV19,TRBJ1-2,-,-,11
CASSSDTGADTQYF,TGTGCCAGCAGTTCCGACACGGGAGCAGATACGCAGTATTTT,TRBV7-9,TRBJ2-3,-,many,14
CASSLFSGRTPYEQYF,TGTGCCAGCAGTTTATTCAGCGGGAGGACTCCCTACGAGCAGTACTTC,TRBV28,TRBJ2-7,TRBD2,-,16
CASSVVEFYGYTF,TGTGCCAGCAGCGTAGTTGAGTTCTATGGCTACACCTTC,TRBV9,TRBJ1-2,-,few,13
CASSFIAGEHEQFF,TGCGCCAGCAGCTTTATAGCGGGAGAACATGAGCAGTTCTTC,TRBV5-1,TRBJ2-1,TRBD2,-,14
CASSESNRKGTDTQYF,TGTGCCAGCAGTGAATCCAACCGGAAAGGCACAGATACGCAGTATTTT,TRBV25-1,TRBJ2-3,-,-,16
CASTPNAYEQYF,TGTGCCAGCACACCTAATGCCTACGAGCAGTACTTC,TRBV28,TRBJ2-7,-,few,12
CASSQADSGNQPQHF,TGCGCCAGCAGCCAAGCCGACAGCGGCAATCAGCCCCAGCATTTT,TRBV4-3,TRBJ1-5,-,many,15
CASTNSRDSTYEQYF,TGTGCCAGCACCAATAGTAGGGACTCTACCTACGAGCAGTACTTC,TRBV28,TRBJ2-7,-,-,15
CASSDSAGGYNEQFF,TGTGCCAGCAGTGACTCAGCAGGGGGCTACAATGAGCAGTTCTTC,TRBV6-4,TRBJ2-1,TRBD1,few,15
CASSLMGSRGQETQYF,TGCGCCAGCAGCTTGATGGGGTCGCGGGGACAAGAGACCCAGTACTTC,TRBV5-1,TRBJ2-5,-,once,16
CASSERTGGEKLFF,TGTGCCAGCAGTGAACGGACAGGTGGTGAAAAACTGTTTTTT,TRBV25-1,TRBJ1-4,TRBD1,-,14
CASSPFTLNTGELFF,TGTGCCAGCTCACCATTCACGCTGAACACCGGGGAGCTGTTTTTT,TRBV18,TRBJ2-2,-,-,15
CASSYRTSGPNEQFF,TGTGCCAGCAGTTACAGGACTAGCGGGCCCAATGAGCAGTTCTTC,TRBV6-5,TRBJ2-1,TRBD2,-,15
CASKASGVNTGELFF,TGTGCCAGCAAGGCTAGCGGTGTTAACACCGGGGAGCTGTTTTTT,TRBV2,TRBJ2-2,TRBD2,-,15
CASSLVGQASTDTQYF,TGTGCCAGCAGCTTGGTCGGACAGGCTAGCACAGATACGCAGTATTTT,TRBV7-6,TRBJ2-3,TRBD1,-,16
CASRPDLPGQVNEQYF,TGTGCCAGCAGACCGGACCTACCGGGACAGGTTAACGAGCAGTACTTC,TRBV27,TRBJ2-7,TRBD1,-,16
CASTSGTSGTKKPSSTDTQYF,TGTGCCAGCACCTCCGGGACTAGCGGAACTAAAAAGCCCTCTAGCACAGATACGCAGTATTTT,TRBV27,TRBJ2-3,TRBD2,-,21
CAISDKTGGNYEQYF,TGTGCCATCAGTGATAAGACAGGGGGAAACTACGAGCAGTACTTC,TRBV10-3,TRBJ2-7,TRBD1,-,15
CASSFSVSSGEQYF,TGTGCCAGCAGCTTCTCCGTATCCTCGGGGGAGCAGTACTTC,TRBV5-4,TRBJ2-7,-,many,14
CASSSPMGANGDPVKTQYF,TGTGCCAGCAGCTCCCCGATGGGGGCCAATGGCGACCCAGTGAAGACCCAGTACTTC,TRBV11-2,TRBJ2-5,-,-,19
CASSRRGRSTGELFF,TGTGCCAGCAGCCGAAGGGGCAGGTCCACCGGGGAGCTGTTTTTT,TRBV9,TRBJ2-2,-,once,15
CASSLRGLMEVETQYF,TGTGCCAGCAGCTTGCGAGGACTAATGGAGGTGGAGACCCAGTACTTC,TRBV5-6,TRBJ2-5,-,few,16
CASSGVGDTQYF,TGTGCCAGCAGTGGGGTCGGAGATACGCAGTATTTT,TRBV6-1,TRBJ2-3,-,-,12
CASSGTGTEYTEAFF,TGTGCCAGCTCCGGCACCGGGACAGAATACACTGAAGCTTTCTTT,TRBV18,TRBJ1-1,TRBD1,many,15
CASSSGNTGELFF,TGTGCCAGCAGTTCGGGCAACACCGGGGAGCTGTTTTTT,TRBV7-9,TRBJ2-2,-,few,13
CATSRVRGLFQPQHF,TGTGCCACCAGCAGAGTCAGAGGGCTGTTCCAGCCCCAGCATTTT,TRBV15,TRBJ1-5,-,-,15
CSASTSGPYNEQFF,TGCAGCGCCTCAACTAGCGGGCCCTACAATGAGCAGTTCTTC,TRBV29-1,TRBJ2-1,TRBD2,-,14
CASSLKRQSYGYTF,TGTGCCAGCAGCTTGAAACGGCAGAGCTATGGCTACACCTTC,TRBV5-6,TRBJ1-2,-,-,14
CASSVVAGGYNEQFF,TGTGCCAGCAGTGTCGTAGCGGGAGGGTACAATGAGCAGTTCTTC,TRBV6-1,TRBJ2-1,TRBD2,-,15